The 4 T cell receptor beta chains in this list originate from one sample, sequenced in a study of shared clonotypes between healthy human individuals. CD8 cells classed as naive were CD45RO-negative and positively selected for CCR7, excluding terminally differentiated effector memory CD45RA+ cells. Assay: immunoSEQ multiplex PCR; the TCRdb copy retains only in-frame clones and omits some. The table lists some 1,900,000 clones, about 95% of them singletons. Sequencing input: naive CD8+ T cells sorted from blood. These receptor sequences come from a man between 18 and 35 years old in good health.

The V and J genes are TRBV19 and TRBJ2-7; no definite D call. Germline V CDR1 and CDR2: LNHDA, SQIVND (reference sequence). V was clipped by 5 bases and J by 0 bases, with 11 bases between them. This CDR3 has 14 residues. In nucleotides, the CDR3 is TGTGCCAGTAGTTATGTAGTGATCTCCTACGAGCAGTACTTC. Residues: CASSYVVISYEQYF.

V and J are TRBV10-3 and TRBJ2-7; TRBD1 aligns across 10 bases. V shed 5 bases and J 4 bases; nucleotides not matched to a gene: 5. Germline CDR1 and CDR2: ENHRY and SYGVKD. The CDR3 consists of 14 residues. For the CDR3, the DNA is TGTGCCATCAGTCCGGGACAGGGGTCTTACGAGCAGTACTTC. It encodes CAISPGQGSYEQYF.

The sample holds a few counts of this clone. The chain couples TRBV10-1 to TRBJ1-5; D is perhaps TRBD1 (5 bases). CDR3 length: 19 amino acids. CDR1 and CDR2 (germline): WNHNN, SYGVQD (reference sequence). V was shortened by 9 bases and J by 1 base, with 28 bases between the two germline ends. The CDR3 region has the DNA TGCGCCAGGCCGACAGACCATACCCCCCTTATAGGGAGCAATCAGCCCCAGCATTTT. Amino acids: CARPTDHTPLIGSNQPQHF.

The chain combines TRBV27 with TRBJ2-1; D is possibly TRBD2 (5 bases). V was pared by 7 bases and J by 2 bases, with 15 bases between. Looked up from germline, CDR1 is MNHEY and CDR2 is SMNVEV (reference sequence). The CDR3 totals 15 residues. The CDR3 bases are TGTGCCAGCACCCCCCTACTAGGTGCCTACAATGAGCAGTTCTTC. It is translated as CASTPLLGAYNEQFF.